These 30 T cell receptor beta chains share one sample of origin, sequenced in a study of T cells in localized non-small cell lung cancer. Assay: immunoSEQ multiplex PCR; the TCRdb copy retains only in-frame clones and omits some. Seen here are around 79,000 clones, about 78% observed once, and the top ten hold about a fifth. This specimen was PBMCs, taken before any cancer treatment. These TCRs come from a man aged 40-75 years with stage II squamous cell lung carcinoma.

The chain links TRBV6-4 to TRBJ1-2; the match to TRBD1 covers 11 bases. J lost 9 bases, V lost 2 bases, and 11 bases had no gene match. This CDR3 is 16 amino acids long. Germline V lookup: CDR1 MRHNA, CDR2 SNTAGT. CDR3: CASSDRGQGAFPRYTF. The CDR3 DNA is TGTGCCAGCAGTGACCGTGGACAGGGGGCTTTCCCACGCTACACCTTC.

This clone has just one count. CDR3 DNA: TGTGCCAGCAGCTTTGGGACGAACTCCTATGAGCAGTTCTTC. It specifies CASSFGTNSYEQFF. The V call is TRBV5-5, the J call TRBJ2-1, with D perhaps being TRBD1 or TRBD2 (5 bases each). This CDR3 has 14 amino acids. V gave up 2 bases and J gave up 8 bases, with 14 bases separating them. Per the germline V gene, CDR1 is SGHKS and CDR2 is YYEKEE (reference sequence).

The V gene is TRBV9, the J gene TRBJ1-2; D call uncertain. Looked up from germline, CDR1 is SGDLS and CDR2 is YYNGEE. CDR3 length: 14 residues. V lost 2 bases and J lost 8, with 16 bases in between. As DNA, the CDR3 is TGTGCCAGCAGCGTGGCGACGGGCGCGGGGGGCTACACCTTC. Translation gives CASSVATGAGGYTF.

The chain is built from TRBV5-4 and TRBJ1-3, with 9 nucleotides matching TRBD1. Per the germline V gene, CDR1 is SGHNT and CDR2 is YYREEE (reference sequence). V shed 4 bases, J shed 3 bases, and the junction held 8 bases outside the gene matches. The CDR3 runs to 16 residues. CDR3 coding DNA: TGTGCCAGCAGCCCCGGGACAGGGTCAATTGGAAACACCATATATTTT. Its protein is CASSPGTGSIGNTIYF.

This sequence joins TRBV28 and TRBJ1-2, with 12 bases matching TRBD1. CDR3 length: 15 residues. V shed 5 bases, J shed 8 bases, and the junction held 9 bases outside the gene matches. CDR1 is MDHEN and CDR2 is SYDVKM in the germline V gene. The CDR3, as DNA: TGTGCCAGCAGTGCTACCGGGACAGGGGGCTCGGGCTACACCTTC. Its translation is CASSATGTGGSGYTF.

This clone occurred a few times. V usage is TRBV10-3 and J usage is TRBJ2-7; 8 bases line up with TRBD1. The junction had 13 bases not matched to a gene; V was cut back by 6 bases and J by 6 bases. Germline loops: CDR1 ENHRY, CDR2 SYGVKD. The CDR3 totals 15 residues. The DNA for the CDR3 is TGTGCCATCAGGGCAACGGACAGGGCGTTAGGCGAGCAGTACTTC. Protein sequence: CAIRATDRALGEQYF.

This chain uses TRBV28 with TRBJ1-1, with unresolved D. CDR1 MDHEN and CDR2 SYDVKM come from the germline V gene. Trimming removed 6 bases at V and 1 base at J, with 12 bases between. The CDR3 is 14 amino acids. The CDR3 spells CASSSPGWNTEAFF. As DNA, the CDR3 is TGTGCCAGCAGCTCCCCGGGATGGAACACTGAAGCTTTCTTT.

The chain has TRBV19 and TRBJ2-7, with D possibly being TRBD1 or TRBD2 (5 bases each). The CDR3 sequence is 16 residues long. Germline CDR1 is LNHDA and CDR2 is SQIVND (reference sequence). Deletions cut 3 bases from V and 2 bases from J, with 17 bases between. CDR3 sequence: CASSIPLGGRAYEQYF. The CDR3 DNA sequence: TGTGCCAGTAGTATCCCCCTCGGAGGCAGGGCCTACGAGCAGTACTTC.

This chain links TRBV4-2 with TRBJ2-7, with unresolved D. Per germline, CDR1 LGHNA and CDR2 YNFKEQ. The CDR3 extends over 14 amino acids. V was pared by 0 bases and J by 5 bases, with 11 bases between. The CDR3 region is CASSQDPYLNEQYF. For the CDR3, the DNA is TGTGCCAGCAGCCAAGATCCCTATTTAAACGAGCAGTACTTC.

For this clone: The sample carries other DNA sequences with the same CDR3. The V gene is TRBV7-3, the J gene TRBJ1-1; D ambiguous. CDR3 length: 13 amino acids. Germline V gene sequence: CDR1 SGHTA, CDR2 FQGTGA. Trimming removed 2 bases from V and 1 base from J, with 5 bases in between. The CDR3 DNA reads TGTGCCAGCAGCTTATCTGGGAACACTGAAGCTTTCTTT. This codes for CASSLSGNTEAFF.

The chain combines TRBV28 with TRBJ1-5; D unresolved. Deletions cut 1 base from V and 6 bases from J, with 7 bases between. Germline CDR1 and CDR2: MDHEN and SYDVKM. The CDR3 runs to 13 residues. The CDR3 bases are TGTGCCAGCAGTTTATTTGAGGCTCAGCCCCAGCATTTT. It yields the protein CASSLFEAQPQHF.

This clone turned up a few times. The V gene is TRBV18, the J gene TRBJ1-1; D is ambiguous. V shed 3 bases and J shed 2 bases, with 10 bases lying between them. Germline lookup yields CDR1 KGHSH and CDR2 LQKENI. The CDR3 has 14 residues. The CDR3 DNA reads TGTGCCAGCTCACCTTCCAGTCGAAACACTGAAGCTTTCTTT. This sequence encodes CASSPSSRNTEAFF.

The chain joins TRBV5-4 to TRBJ2-7; weak D call: TRBD1 (5 bases). Germline CDR1 is SGHNT and CDR2 is YYREEE (reference sequence). The CDR3 is 15 residues long. V lost 4 bases and J lost 0, with 14 bases in between. The CDR3 DNA follows: TGTGCCAGCAGCATAGAAAGGGGATTCTCCTACGAGCAGTACTTC. It codes for CASSIERGFSYEQYF. The variable domain in full, completed from reference TRBV5-4 and TRBJ2-7, reads ETGVTQSPTHLIKTRGQQVTLRCSSQSGHNTVSWYQQALGQGPQFIFQYYREEENGRGNFPPRFSGLQFPNYSSELNVNALELDDSALYLCASSIERGFSYEQYFGPGTRLTVT.

The gene calls are TRBV7-2 and TRBJ1-2, with D perhaps TRBD1 (6 bases). Trimming shortened V by 1 base and J by 10 bases, and 16 bases separated the two germline ends. From germline, CDR1 is SGHTA and CDR2 FQGNSA. The CDR3 spans 14 residues. The CDR3 is CASSLGTAFESYTF. The CDR3, as DNA: TGTGCCAGCAGCTTAGGGACAGCATTCGAATCCTACACCTTC. Together with reference TRBV7-2 and TRBJ1-2, the CDR3 gives the full variable domain: GAGVSQSPSNKVTEKGKDVELRCDPISGHTALYWYRQSLGQGLEFLIYFQGNSAPDKSGLPSDRFSAERTGGSVSTLTIQRTQQEDSAVYLCASSLGTAFESYTFGSGTRLTVV.

V usage is TRBV5-1 and J usage is TRBJ1-1, with 8 bases identical to TRBD1. The germline V gene encodes CDR1 SGHRS and CDR2 YFSETQ. The CDR3 is made up of 16 amino acids. The junction had 8 bases not matched to a gene; V was cut back by 3 bases and J by 1 base. The CDR3 bases are TGCGCCAGCAGCTCTTACCCCGGGACAGGGAACACTGAAGCTTTCTTT. This encodes CASSSYPGTGNTEAFF.

The V and J genes are TRBV5-1 and TRBJ2-1; 7 bases align to TRBD1. V lost 2 bases, J lost 5 bases, and 13 bases stayed unmatched. From germline, CDR1 is SGHRS and CDR2 YFSETQ. There are 17 residues in the CDR3. The CDR3 bases are TGCGCCAGCAGCTTCGGACAGGCCCCGAGGTCCGACAATGAGCAGTTCTTC. It is translated as CASSFGQAPRSDNEQFF.

This clone was recorded once. The J gene is TRBJ2-2, the V gene TRBV30, with 8 bases fitting TRBD2. Germline CDR1 reads GTSNPN; CDR2 reads SVGIG (reference sequence). The CDR3 consists of 17 residues. V was pared by 0 bases and J by 7 bases, with 13 bases of the junction left unmatched. CDR3 residues: CAWSVELAVSRSGELFF. The CDR3 bases are TGTGCCTGGAGTGTGGAACTAGCGGTCAGCAGAAGCGGGGAGCTGTTTTTT.

This sequence joins TRBV19 and TRBJ1-4; unclear D gene. The V gene's germline CDR1 is LNHDA and CDR2 SQIVND (reference sequence). The V end lost 3 bases, the J end lost 4 bases, and 9 bases lay between the germline ends. The CDR3 runs to 14 residues. CDR3 bases: TGTGCCAGTAGTATTCCAGGCTATAATGAAAAACTGTTTTTT. This sequence encodes CASSIPGYNEKLFF.

The chain recombines TRBV10-3 with TRBJ1-5, with D unresolved. The V gene lost 2 bases and the J gene lost 5 bases, with 13 bases spanning the gap. Germline values: CDR1 ENHRY, CDR2 SYGVKD. The CDR3 extends over 15 amino acids. The CDR3 DNA reads TGTGCCATCAGTGAGGGTGGACTGGGTTATCAGCCCCAGCATTTT. Translation: CAISEGGLGYQPQHF.

This clone was detected once. The V and J genes are TRBV2 and TRBJ2-1; TRBD2 agrees at 11 bases. Germline V CDR1 and CDR2: SNHLY, FYNNEI. This CDR3 contains 14 residues. The trim removed 6 bases at V and 8 bases at J, leaving 6 bases unmatched. The CDR3 sequence: CASSEILAGDEQFF. The CDR3, as DNA: TGTGCCAGCAGCGAGATACTAGCGGGAGATGAGCAGTTCTTC. The full variable domain, its missing parts supplied by reference TRBV2 and TRBJ2-1, is EPEVTQTPSHQVTQMGQEVILRCVPISNHLYFYWYRQILGQKVEFLVSFYNNEISEKSEIFDDQFSVERPDGSNFTLKIRSTKLEDSAMYFCASSEILAGDEQFFGPGTRLTVL.

This clone was counted once. The V gene is TRBV7-2, the J gene TRBJ2-1, with D possibly matching TRBD1 (7 bases). Per germline, CDR1 SGHTA and CDR2 FQGNSA. The CDR3 is 17 amino acids. Trimming took off 3 bases at V and 1 base at J, with 16 bases between the two ends. The chain's CDR3 is CASSLYAGGRSYNEQFF. The DNA for the CDR3 is TGTGCCAGCAGCTTGTACGCAGGGGGGAGGTCCTACAATGAGCAGTTCTTC.

The CDR3 region is CASSLETEQFF. DNA of the CDR3: TGTGCCAGCAGCTTGGAGACTGAGCAGTTCTTC. The chain combines TRBV5-4 with TRBJ2-1; D is uncertain. Trimming stripped 0 bases from V and 9 bases from J, with 4 bases between. The CDR3 contains 11 residues. Germline V gives CDR1 SGHNT, CDR2 YYREEE (reference sequence).

This chain joins TRBV4-3 and TRBJ1-6; D is ambiguous. The ends were cut back, 4 bases at V and 6 bases at J, with 10 bases in the middle. Germline V gene data show CDR1 as LGHNA and CDR2 as YSLEER. This CDR3 comprises 14 residues. In DNA form, the CDR3 reads TGCGCCAGCAGCCTCCGGGCCCGTAATTCACCCCTCCACTTT. Protein: CASSLRARNSPLHF.

This clone was seen only a few times. The chain joins TRBV4-3 to TRBJ1-2; 7 bases align to TRBD1. Trimming removed 4 bases from V and 6 bases from J; junction bases left unmatched: 17. Germline assignment: CDR1 LGHNA and CDR2 YSLEER. CDR3 length: 17 residues. The CDR3 nucleotides read TGCGCCAGCAGCCGGGCCATTAACAGGGGTACGACGGATGGCTACACCTTC. Its translation: CASSRAINRGTTDGYTF.

This rearrangement joins TRBV28 to TRBJ1-1, with 7 bases lining up with TRBD1. The CDR3 is 13 residues long. Germline CDR1 MDHEN, CDR2 SYDVKM. With 6 bases clipped from V and 11 bases from J, the junction kept 12 bases outside the gene matches. CDR3 sequence (DNA): TGTGCCAGCAGCTTAACCTCACAGGGGAGGGCTTTCTTT. This translates into CASSLTSQGRAFF. Filled out from reference TRBV28 and TRBJ1-1, the complete variable domain reads DVKVTQSSRYLVKRTGEKVFLECVQDMDHENMFWYRQDPGLGLRLIYFSYDVKMKEKGDIPEGYSVSREKKERFSLILESASTNQTSMYLCASSLTSQGRAFFGQGTRLTVV.

The chain carries TRBV5-6 and TRBJ2-3; 8 bases are a match to TRBD2. The CDR3 is 16 residues long. Germline V gives CDR1 SGHDT, CDR2 YYEEEE. With V trimmed by 3 bases and J by 5 bases, 11 bases remained unmatched. The CDR3 DNA is TGTGCCAGCAGCTCCGTTCGGGAGGGCCTTAGAGATACGCAGTATTTT. Its translation: CASSSVREGLRDTQYF.

The chain links TRBV7-3 to TRBJ2-1; D call uncertain. Deletions cut 4 bases from V and 8 bases from J, with 18 bases between. There are 15 residues in the CDR3. The germline V gene has CDR1 SGHTA and CDR2 FQGTGA. For the CDR3, the DNA is TGTGCCAGCAGCTCCTCAAGCGACTCTAGGGATGAGCAGTTCTTC. This codes for CASSSSSDSRDEQFF.

This chain joins TRBV18 and TRBJ2-3; a possible D gene is TRBD1 (6 bases). The CDR3 is made up of 15 amino acids. Germline V lookup: CDR1 KGHSH, CDR2 LQKENI. Between the trimmed V and J ends, which lost 4 bases and 6 bases, there was a span of 17 bases. The DNA for the CDR3 is TGTGCCAGCTCACAATCACAGGGCTTTGAGGATACGCAGTATTTT. It specifies CASSQSQGFEDTQYF.

The chain is built from TRBV9 and TRBJ2-1; the match to TRBD2 covers 9 bases. Germline-derived CDR1 and CDR2 are SGDLS and YYNGEE. This CDR3 is built from 13 residues. Losses at the gene ends were 5 bases for V and 8 bases for J; bases not matched to a gene: 5. CDR3 region: CASSLRGGDEQFF. The DNA of the CDR3 is TGTGCCAGCAGTTTGCGGGGGGGCGATGAGCAGTTCTTC.

This clone was picked up one time. This sequence joins TRBV4-3 and TRBJ2-3; 7 bases line up with TRBD2. This CDR3 has 15 amino acids. V shed 0 bases and J 2 bases; nucleotides not matched to a gene: 2. The germline gives CDR1 LGHNA, CDR2 YSLEER. CDR3 protein: CASSQESGVTDTQYF. The CDR3 bases are TGCGCCAGCAGCCAAGAGAGCGGGGTCACAGATACGCAGTATTTT.